This T cell receptor beta chain was captured by sequencing in a study of blood T cell repertoires in COVID-19. Clones were sequenced by immunoSEQ multiplex PCR, and TCRdb holds only the in-frame ones, with some missing. The sample holds roughly 200,000 clones, 84% seen once. Followed longitudinally, the Seattle patients had been enrolled during active infection. The CDR3 totals 12 residues. Germline assignment: CDR1 LGHDT and CDR2 YNNKEL (reference sequence). V lost 2 bases to trimming and J lost 7 bases, with 8 bases between them. Specimen: peripheral blood. The receptor was isolated from a woman of 80 years or more with COVID-19, enrolled during active disease. V and J are TRBV3-1 (or the pseudogene TRBV3-2) and TRBJ1-2; perhaps TRBD1 as D (5 bases). The CDR3 protein is CASSQSQGGYTF. In DNA form, the CDR3 reads TGTGCCAGCAGCCAAAGTCAGGGTGGCTACACCTTC.